The T cell receptor beta chain under discussion was sequenced for a study of Ad26.COV2.S vaccination and SARS-CoV-2 variants. As for the study in general: Recipients of Ad26.COV2.S got it intramuscularly, once or twice 56 days apart. Study-wide points: Greater spike-specific TCR breadth was seen in vaccine recipients than in placebo recipients.

Regarding this clone: The antigen remains undetermined.

This sample's treatment: 15 to 20 received Ad26.COV2.S at low or high dose, single or two shots; five or six received placebo; per-sample allocation not given. Sampling took place 63 days after the first vaccine or placebo injection. Vaccine was an Ad26 vector expressing Wuhan-strain SARS-CoV-2 spike. The CDR3 length is 17 residues. Deletions cut 5 bases from V and 12 bases from J, with 26 bases between. Per the germline V gene, CDR1 is MNHNY and CDR2 is SVGAGI (reference sequence). Data came from immunoSEQ multiplex PCR; TCRdb stores just in-frame clones and leaves some out. The sample includes 320,000 or so clones, 90% of them seen just once.

The receptor's source is a person aged 18-60 years who received the Ad26.COV2.S COVID-19 vaccine or a placebo. This chain connects TRBV6-6 to TRBJ1-6, with unresolved D. This specimen consisted of peripheral blood, obtained in a trial of Ad26.COV2.S vaccine versus placebo. The DNA of the CDR3 is TGTGCCAGCAGTCGCCTCGTCGGTCCTGGAGAACGTTTACCCCTCCACTTT. Translated: CASSRLVGPGERLPLHF.